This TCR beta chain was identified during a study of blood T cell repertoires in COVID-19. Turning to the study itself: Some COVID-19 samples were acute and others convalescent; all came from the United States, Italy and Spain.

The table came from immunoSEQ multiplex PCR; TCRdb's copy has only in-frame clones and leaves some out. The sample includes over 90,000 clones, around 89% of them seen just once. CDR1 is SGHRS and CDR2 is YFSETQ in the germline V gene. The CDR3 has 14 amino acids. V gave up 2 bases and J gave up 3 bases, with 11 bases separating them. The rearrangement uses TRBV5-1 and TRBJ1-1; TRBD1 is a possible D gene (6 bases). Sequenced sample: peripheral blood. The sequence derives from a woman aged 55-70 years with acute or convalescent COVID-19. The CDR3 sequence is CASSLVQGDTEAFF. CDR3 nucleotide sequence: TGCGCCAGCAGCTTAGTACAGGGCGACACTGAAGCTTTCTTT.